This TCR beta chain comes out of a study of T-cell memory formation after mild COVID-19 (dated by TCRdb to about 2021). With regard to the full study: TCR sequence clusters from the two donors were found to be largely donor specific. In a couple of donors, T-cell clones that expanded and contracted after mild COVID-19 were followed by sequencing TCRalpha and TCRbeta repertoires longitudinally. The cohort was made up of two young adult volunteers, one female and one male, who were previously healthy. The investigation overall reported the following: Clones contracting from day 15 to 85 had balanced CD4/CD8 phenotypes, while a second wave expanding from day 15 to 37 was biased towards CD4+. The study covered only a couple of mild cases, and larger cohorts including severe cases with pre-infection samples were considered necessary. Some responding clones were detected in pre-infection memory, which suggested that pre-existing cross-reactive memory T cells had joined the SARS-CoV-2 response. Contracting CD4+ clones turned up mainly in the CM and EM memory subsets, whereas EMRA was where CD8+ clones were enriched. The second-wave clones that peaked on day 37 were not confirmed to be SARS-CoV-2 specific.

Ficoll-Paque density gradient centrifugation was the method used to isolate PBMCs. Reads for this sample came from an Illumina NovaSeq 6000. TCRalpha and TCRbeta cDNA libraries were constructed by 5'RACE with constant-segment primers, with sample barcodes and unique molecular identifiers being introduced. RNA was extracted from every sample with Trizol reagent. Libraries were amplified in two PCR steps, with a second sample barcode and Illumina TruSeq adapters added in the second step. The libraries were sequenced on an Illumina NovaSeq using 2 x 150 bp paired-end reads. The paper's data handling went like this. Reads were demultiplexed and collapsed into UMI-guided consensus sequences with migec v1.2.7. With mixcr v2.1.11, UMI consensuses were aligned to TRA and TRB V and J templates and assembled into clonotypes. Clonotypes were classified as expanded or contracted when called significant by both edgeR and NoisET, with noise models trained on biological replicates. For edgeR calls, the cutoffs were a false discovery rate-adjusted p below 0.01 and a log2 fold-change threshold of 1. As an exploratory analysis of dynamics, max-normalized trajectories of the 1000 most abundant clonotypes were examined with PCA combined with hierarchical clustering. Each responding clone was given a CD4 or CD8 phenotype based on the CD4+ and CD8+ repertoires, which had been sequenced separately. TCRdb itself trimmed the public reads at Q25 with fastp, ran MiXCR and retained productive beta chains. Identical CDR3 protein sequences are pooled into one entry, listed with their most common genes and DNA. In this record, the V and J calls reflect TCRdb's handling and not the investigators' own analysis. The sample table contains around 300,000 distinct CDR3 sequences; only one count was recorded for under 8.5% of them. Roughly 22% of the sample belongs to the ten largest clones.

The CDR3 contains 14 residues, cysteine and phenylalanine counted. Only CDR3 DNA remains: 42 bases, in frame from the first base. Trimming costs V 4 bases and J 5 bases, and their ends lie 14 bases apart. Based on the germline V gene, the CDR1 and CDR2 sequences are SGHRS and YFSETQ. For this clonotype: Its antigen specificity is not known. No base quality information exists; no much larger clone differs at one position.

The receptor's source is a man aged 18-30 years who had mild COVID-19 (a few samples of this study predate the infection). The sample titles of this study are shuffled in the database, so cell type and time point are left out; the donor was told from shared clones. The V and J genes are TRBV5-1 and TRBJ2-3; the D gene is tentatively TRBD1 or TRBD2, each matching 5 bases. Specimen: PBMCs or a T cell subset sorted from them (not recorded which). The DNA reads TGCGCCAGCAGCCCGGGGACCGGGATAGATACGCAGTATTTT. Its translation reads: CASSPGTGIDTQYF.